Below, 8 T cell receptor beta chains from the same sample are listed, as sequenced in a study of T cells after somatic rescue of genetic block (TCRdb year 2020). Libraries were constructed by the immunoSEQ multiplex PCR assay. Entries here come from immuneACCESS through TCRdb and include only in-frame sequences with V and J called. Some clones fail to appear in such tables; in the studies checked, an unresolved V gene covers under half of the shortfall, and the cause of the remainder is unknown. Within this sample are 80,000 to 90,000 clones, with approximately 90% of them counted one time only. 1.5% to 2% of the sample is held by the ten biggest clonotypes. Material for sequencing was peripheral blood mononuclear cells (PBMCs). The receptors here all came from a woman aged 18-35 years.

The rearrangement uses TRBV25-1 and TRBJ2-1; D tentatively reads TRBD1 or TRBD2 (5 bases each). Trimming left V 5 bases short and J 0 bases short, with 17 bases between. CDR3 length: 17 amino acids. Germline loops: CDR1 MGHDK, CDR2 SYGVNS. This CDR3 is CASSRLPSGSSYNEQFF. CDR3 in DNA: TGTGCCAGCAGTCGTCTGCCATCAGGGAGCTCCTACAATGAGCAGTTCTTC.

The chain joins TRBV6-1 to TRBJ2-3; maybe TRBD2 (6 bases). The CDR3 runs to 14 residues. The V gene's germline CDR1 is MNHNS and CDR2 SASEGT. The germline V and J ends were trimmed by 10 bases and 2 bases, with 16 bases remaining between them. CDR3 coding DNA: TGTGCCACCAGCAAGCCGGGGGACACAGATACGCAGTATTTT. Residues: CATSKPGDTDTQYF.

The V gene is TRBV29-1, the J gene TRBJ2-7; TRBD2 aligns across 13 bases. Germline CDR1 reads SQVTM; CDR2 reads ANQGSEA. The ends lost 3 bases at V and 7 bases at J; junction bases unmatched: 9. This CDR3 comprises 15 residues. CDR3 residues: CSVDGWTSGSDEQYF. Written as DNA, the CDR3 is TGCAGCGTTGATGGGTGGACTAGCGGGAGCGATGAGCAGTACTTC.

The chain carries TRBV5-1 and TRBJ2-7, with 11 bases lining up with TRBD2. CDR3 length: 15 residues. Trimming at V came to 1 base and at J to 0 bases, leaving 0 bases not matched to a gene. Germline CDR1 is SGHRS and CDR2 is YFSETQ. The CDR3 DNA reads as TGCGCCAGCAGCTTGACTAGCGGGAGCTCCTACGAGCAGTACTTC. Translated, it gives CASSLTSGSSYEQYF.

The chain combines TRBV4-1 with TRBJ2-7, with a possible D match to TRBD1 (5 bases). The CDR3 has 15 amino acids. Between the trimmed V and J ends, which lost 5 bases and 2 bases, there was a span of 16 bases. Looked up from germline, CDR1 is MGHRA and CDR2 is YSYEKL. In DNA form, the CDR3 reads TGCGCCAGCAGCTACAGGCTAGGATCGGCCTACGAGCAGTACTTC. This translates into CASSYRLGSAYEQYF.

This chain connects TRBV6-5 to TRBJ2-7; 10 bases are a match to TRBD1. Germline values: CDR1 MNHEY, CDR2 SVGAGI. The V gene end was trimmed by 0 bases and the J gene end by 4 bases; junction bases not matched to a gene: 3. The CDR3 is made up of 15 amino acids. In nucleotides, the CDR3 is TGTGCCAGCAGTTACTCGGGGACAGGGGATTACGAGCAGTACTTC. Translated, it gives CASSYSGTGDYEQYF.

The chain combines TRBV13 with TRBJ2-7; 9 nucleotides agree with TRBD2. This CDR3 is 15 amino acids long. V dropped 3 bases and J dropped 2; count of bases not matched to a gene: 5. The V gene's germline CDR1 is PRHDT and CDR2 FYEKMQ (reference sequence). The CDR3 region has the DNA TGTGCCAGCAGCTTGGGACTAGCCGTTACCTACGAGCAGTACTTC. Residues: CASSLGLAVTYEQYF.

The genes are TRBV5-1 and TRBJ1-4, with D hard to call. Trimming shortened V by 2 bases and J by 2 bases, and 13 bases separated the two germline ends. This CDR3 spans 16 amino acids. CDR1 is SGHRS, CDR2 YFSETQ, per germline. CDR3 region: CASSFTAGATNEKLFF. The CDR3 DNA reads as TGCGCCAGCAGCTTCACCGCAGGCGCGACTAATGAAAAACTGTTTTTT.